This T cell receptor (beta chain) was captured in a study of CD8 T cells in Susac syndrome (dated by TCRdb to between 2018 and 2021). Looking at the study overall: Of the Susac syndrome patients who were sequenced, under 10 were in clinical remission while more than five had clinically active disease. Susac syndrome patients were therapy-naive, on corticosteroids (some also receiving IVIg), or on IVIg alone at blood withdrawal. The study used repertoire sequencing to test whether antigen drove CD8+ T cell activation and differentiation in Susac syndrome. Study-wide findings and limitations: The CD4+ T cell repertoire of patients with Susac syndrome showed no detectable clonal expansion. The TCR sequencing and HLA analysis was acknowledged to have included a relatively small number of individuals.

RNA was extracted with the RNeasy kit and roughly 0.5 to 1 ug was reverse transcribed using random hexamers. The immunoSEQ multiplex PCR assay, which covers 54 Vbeta and 13 Jbeta segments, was used to amplify TCR beta CDR3 regions. To correct PCR amplification bias, a synthetic template baseline was used for both primer optimization and computational correction. The study's processing was this. Reads were assigned to V, D and J genes according to IMGT and analyzed in immunoSEQ Analyzer, with only productive sequences retained. To calculate clonality, Shannon entropy was normalized by log2 of the number of productive unique sequences and then subtracted from one. Public and private clones were assessed among the 100 most prevalent clones of each patient and control. Clones were defined as Susac-specific if absent from the healthy and MS cohorts, from more than 900 published viral clones and from other ImmuneACCESS disease sequences. The public sequencing data were trimmed at Q25 with fastp and processed into clonotypes with MiXCR by TCRdb, which kept only in-frame beta chains. Rows with a matching CDR3 protein are joined into one entry that keeps the most common DNA and genes. The V and J calls, along with clone size, are taken from TCRdb and not from the paper's own processing. The sample yields approximately 210,000 distinct CDR3 sequences; approximately 94% were counted once. Jointly, the top ten make up about 0.15% of the sample.

As concerns this clonotype: Its antigen target is currently unknown. No base quality information exists; no much larger clone differs at one position.

Peripheral blood CD8+ and CD4+ T cells from healthy donors, Susac syndrome patients and multiple sclerosis patients were profiled using high-throughput TCR beta sequencing. The Susac syndrome patients fulfilled recently defined diagnostic criteria for definite or probable disease. Bulk CD8+ and CD4+ T cells were purified magnetically by negative isolation, whereas CD8+ TEMRA cells were enriched by FACS. Blood was drawn into EDTA tubes, processed within 24 hours, and PBMCs were isolated by density gradient centrifugation. PBMCs intended for TCR sequencing were frozen in liquid nitrogen and were later thawed in a 37 degrees C water bath. The sorted or isolated CD4+, CD8+ and CD8+ TEMRA cells reached a purity of at least 90%. The CDR3 has 15 amino acids, counting the end cysteine and phenylalanine. Only the CDR3 DNA is retained, 45 bases long and in frame from the first base. V is cut back by 6 bases and J by 9 bases, with 11 bases in the junction unmatched. CDR1 MNHNY and CDR2 SVGAGI were looked up in the germline V gene (reference sequence).

The sequencing input was CD4+ T cells from PBMCs. This chain joins TRBV6-6 to TRBJ1-6; 7 central nucleotides agree with TRBD1. The sequence was obtained from a human donor with Susac syndrome. The CDR3 region has the sequence CASSRGVGSGSPLHF. The sequenced DNA: TGTGCCAGCAGCAGGGGGGTCGGGTCAGGTTCACCCCTCCACTTT.